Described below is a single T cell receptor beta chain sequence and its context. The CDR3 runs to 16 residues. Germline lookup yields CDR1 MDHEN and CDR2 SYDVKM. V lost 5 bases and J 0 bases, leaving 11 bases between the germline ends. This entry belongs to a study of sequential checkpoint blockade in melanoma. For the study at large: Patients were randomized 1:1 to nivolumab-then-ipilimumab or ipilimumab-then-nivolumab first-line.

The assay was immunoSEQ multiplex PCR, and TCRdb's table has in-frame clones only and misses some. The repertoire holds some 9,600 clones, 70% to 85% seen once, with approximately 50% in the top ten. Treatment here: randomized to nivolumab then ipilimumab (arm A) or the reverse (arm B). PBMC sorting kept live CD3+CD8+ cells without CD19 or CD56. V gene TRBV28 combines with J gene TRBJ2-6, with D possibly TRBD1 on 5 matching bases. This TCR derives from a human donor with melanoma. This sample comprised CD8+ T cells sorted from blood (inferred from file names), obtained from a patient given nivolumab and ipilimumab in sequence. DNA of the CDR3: TGTGCCAGCAGTCCTCGACAGAGCTCTGGGGCCAACGTCCTGACTTTC. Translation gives CASSPRQSSGANVLTF.